The 5 T cell receptor beta chains in this list originate from one sample, sequenced in a study of T cells in Graves' hyperthyroidism and ophthalmopathy. The source material, RNA transcripts, was used to amplify TCR beta CDR3 regions. First-round RT-PCR with HTBI primers amplified the TCR CDR3 region. TCRdb reprocessed the multiplex PCR reads via MiXCR and lists one record per CDR3 protein. The sample has 150,000 or so distinct CDR3 sequences, approximately 20% seen once; the top ten hold 65% to 80%. Material: blood. These receptors were collected from a woman aged 50 to 65 with Graves' hyperthyroidism that later progressed to Graves' ophthalmopathy.

J is TRBJ2-7 and V is TRBV12-3 or TRBV12-4; TRBD1 agrees at 8 bases. This CDR3 contains 13 residues. V gave up 7 bases and J gave up 1 base; unmatched junction bases: 3. The CDR3 here is CASTTGGSYEQYF. The CDR3 DNA reads as TGTGCCAGCACCACAGGGGGATCCTACGAGCAGTACTTC.

The CDR3 region has the DNA TGTGCCAGCAGTTCCTCCGGGACAGGTAACAATGAGCAGTTCTTC. It is translated as CASSSSGTGNNEQFF. The chain has TRBV28 and TRBJ2-1; TRBD1 aligns across 8 bases. The J segment lost 5 bases and the V segment lost 4 bases, leaving 7 bases of the junction unmatched. The CDR3 covers 15 residues. Germline CDR1 and CDR2: MDHEN and SYDVKM.

V gene TRBV28 combines with J gene TRBJ1-2, with a possible D match to TRBD1 (5 bases). The length of the CDR3 is 14 residues. Trimming stripped 2 bases from V and 4 bases from J, with 11 bases between. Germline CDR1 MDHEN, CDR2 SYDVKM. The CDR3 spells CASSLAGRAYGYTF. CDR3 nucleotide sequence: TGTGCCAGCAGTTTAGCGGGACGGGCCTATGGCTACACCTTC.

The DNA for the CDR3 is TGTGCCAGCAGCTTGTTCTGGGGGCAAGGCTACACCTTC. Its protein is CASSLFWGQGYTF. The chain recombines TRBV5-4 with TRBJ1-2, with D possibly matching TRBD1 (6 bases). The CDR3 length is 13 residues. CDR1 is SGHNT, CDR2 YYREEE, per germline (reference sequence). V was trimmed by 1 base and J by 8 bases, leaving 12 bases between them.

This clonotype came up many times. This chain joins TRBV28 and TRBJ2-6; D is uncertain. Germline V CDR1 and CDR2: MDHEN, SYDVKM. The CDR3 runs 16 residues. Trimming pared 7 bases from V and 0 bases from J, leaving 13 bases between. The CDR3 bases are TGTGCCAGCACAGGACGGACGATCTCTGGGGCCAACGTCCTGACTTTC. Its protein is CASTGRTISGANVLTF.